One sample yielded the 15 T cell receptor beta chains listed below, sequenced in a study of T cell responses to AZD1222 COVID-19 vaccine. Assay: immunoSEQ multiplex PCR; the TCRdb copy retains only in-frame clones and omits some. Of around 87,000 clones in the sample, under 90% were seen once. Specimen: peripheral blood, collected on day 0 of AZD1222 vaccination. The receptors come from an adult in good health.

This chain uses TRBV5-1 with TRBJ1-4; no clear D gene. Trimming pared 2 bases from V and 8 bases from J, leaving 19 bases between. The CDR3 runs to 16 residues. Per germline, CDR1 SGHRS and CDR2 YFSETQ. The chain's CDR3 is CASSLTVAGYGEKLFF. The CDR3 DNA sequence: TGCGCCAGCAGCTTAACGGTTGCGGGGTATGGAGAAAAACTGTTTTTT.

V gene TRBV29-1 combines with J gene TRBJ2-7; TRBD1 aligns across 10 bases. V gave up 4 bases and J gave up 6 bases; unmatched junction bases: 6. The CDR3 spans 13 residues. Germline assignment: CDR1 SQVTM and CDR2 ANQGSEA. CDR3 bases: TGCAGCGTTGGGGGACAGGGGTTCCTCGAGCAGTACTTC. Its protein is CSVGGQGFLEQYF.

The rearrangement joins TRBV2 to TRBJ1-4; tentatively, D is TRBD1 (5 bases). Trimming took 6 bases from V and 5 from J, leaving 16 bases between them. Per germline, CDR1 SNHLY and CDR2 FYNNEI. CDR3 length: 15 residues. The CDR3 DNA is TGTGCCAGCAGGACACAGGAAACCAGGAATGAAAAACTGTTTTTT. Its translation: CASRTQETRNEKLFF.

CDR3 in amino acids: CASSSSRNTDTQYF. The CDR3 coding sequence is TGCGCCAGCAGCTCAAGCCGGAACACAGATACGCAGTATTTT. The rearrangement links TRBV5-1 to TRBJ2-3; D is ambiguous. CDR3 size: 14 residues. Germline V gene data show CDR1 as SGHRS and CDR2 as YFSETQ. Trimming pared 3 bases from V and 2 bases from J, leaving 10 bases between.

This clone appeared once. The CDR3 DNA follows: TGTGCCAGCAGCCGGGCTCGGGACACCCGGTTTACGGACACCGGGGAGCTGTTTTTT. Protein: CASSRARDTRFTDTGELFF. The chain couples TRBV7-9 to TRBJ2-2; possible D gene TRBD1, 6 bases. This CDR3 comprises 19 residues. Looked up from germline, CDR1 is SEHNR and CDR2 is FQNEAQ (reference sequence). V gave up 5 bases and J gave up 3 bases, with 25 bases separating them.

This chain connects TRBV12-3 or TRBV12-4 to TRBJ2-1; D may be TRBD2 (5 bases). V was trimmed by 6 bases and J by 7 bases, leaving 13 bases between them. There are 13 residues in the CDR3. CDR3 protein: CASSPRGPNEQFF. The CDR3 coding sequence is TGTGCCAGCAGCCCCCGCGGGCCGAATGAGCAGTTCTTC.

The chain links TRBV7-2 to TRBJ2-1; D is tentatively TRBD1 or TRBD2 (5 bases each). With 6 bases removed from V and 2 bases from J, the gap between germline ends came to 11 bases. The CDR3 loop spans 14 amino acids. CDR1 is SGHTA, CDR2 FQGNSA, per germline. In DNA, the CDR3 is TGTGCCAGCAGACAGAGGGGTGCCTACAATGAGCAGTTCTTC. This codes for CASRQRGAYNEQFF. Looking up the rest from reference TRBV7-2 and TRBJ2-1 gives the full variable domain: GAGVSQSPSNKVTEKGKDVELRCDPISGHTALYWYRQSLGQGLEFLIYFQGNSAPDKSGLPSDRFSAERTGGSVSTLTIQRTQQEDSAVYLCASRQRGAYNEQFFGPGTRLTVL.

This clone was counted a few times. The chain uses TRBV5-1 and TRBJ1-2; D is ambiguous. CDR3 length: 14 amino acids. Germline CDR1 SGHRS, CDR2 YFSETQ. Trimming took off 4 bases at V and 3 bases at J, with 13 bases between the two ends. The CDR3 region is CASSPAGGDYGYTF. In DNA form, the CDR3 reads TGCGCCAGCAGCCCCGCAGGCGGGGACTATGGCTACACCTTC.

The gene calls are TRBV6-5 and TRBJ1-1; D gene ambiguous. With 6 bases removed from V and 1 base from J, the gap between germline ends came to 9 bases. Germline V gene data show CDR1 as MNHEY and CDR2 as SVGAGI. The CDR3 contains 13 residues. In DNA form, the CDR3 reads TGTGCCAGCAGGGAGGGTGCGAACACTGAAGCTTTCTTT. Translated: CASREGANTEAFF.

The V call is TRBV6-5, the J call TRBJ1-3; no clear D. The V gene lost 6 bases and the J gene lost 0 bases, with 12 bases spanning the gap. The CDR3 is 15 amino acids. CDR1 MNHEY and CDR2 SVGAGI come from the germline V gene. The CDR3 spells CASRLDGSSGNTIYF. CDR3 coding DNA: TGTGCCAGCAGACTCGACGGTAGCTCTGGAAACACCATATATTTT.

This clone has more than one count but fewer than ten. The rearrangement uses TRBV28 and TRBJ1-3, with D unresolved. The CDR3 length is 14 residues. The V and J ends lost 5 bases and 0 bases respectively, with 8 bases between them. CDR1 and CDR2 (germline): MDHEN, SYDVKM. The chain's CDR3 is CASSDTSSGNTIYF. As DNA, the CDR3 is TGTGCCAGCAGTGACACTTCCTCTGGAAACACCATATATTTT.

The chain has TRBV29-1 and TRBJ1-2; D ambiguous. Germline V gives CDR1 SQVTM, CDR2 ANQGSEA. The length of the CDR3 is 11 residues. The V end lost 3 bases, the J end lost 6 bases, and 8 bases lay between the germline ends. The CDR3 protein is CSVDEQNGYTF. The CDR3 DNA reads TGCAGCGTTGATGAACAGAATGGCTACACCTTC.

This CDR3 reads CASSLVQGNSPLHF. CDR3 bases: TGTGCCAGCAGCTTAGTTCAGGGGAACTCACCCCTCCACTTT. This chain links TRBV7-8 with TRBJ1-6; D is possibly TRBD1 (6 bases). The ends were cut back, 1 base at V and 10 bases at J, with 11 bases in the middle. This CDR3 contains 14 residues. Germline V gene sequence: CDR1 SGHVS, CDR2 FQNEAQ.

This sequence joins TRBV5-1 and TRBJ1-4, with TRBD1 identical over 7 bases. CDR3 length: 15 residues. Germline CDR1 and CDR2: SGHRS and YFSETQ. The J segment lost 8 bases and the V segment lost 0 bases, leaving 7 bases of the junction unmatched. The CDR3 DNA is TGCGCCAGCAGCTTGGCCGGGACAGATAACGAAAAACTGTTTTTT. Its translation: CASSLAGTDNEKLFF. The full variable domain, with the rest looked up from reference TRBV5-1 and TRBJ1-4, is KAGVTQTPRYLIKTRGQQVTLSCSPISGHRSVSWYQQTPGQGLQFLFEYFSETQRNKGNFPGRFSGRQFSNSRSEMNVSTLELGDSALYLCASSLAGTDNEKLFFGSGTQLSVL.

The chain couples TRBV7-8 to TRBJ2-1; TRBD1 agrees at 10 bases. This CDR3 region has 14 residues. V lost 6 bases, J lost 8 bases, and 7 bases stayed unmatched. The germline V gene encodes CDR1 SGHVS and CDR2 FQNEAQ. CDR3 sequence: CASSFGDRGHEQFF. CDR3 DNA: TGTGCCAGCAGTTTCGGGGACAGGGGACATGAGCAGTTCTTC.